The 25 T cell receptor beta chains reported below all come from one sample, sequenced in a study of blood T cell repertoires in COVID-19. The repertoire was sequenced with immunoSEQ multiplex PCR; TCRdb's copy has only in-frame clones and lacks some. The sample holds roughly 250,000 clones, around nine tenths seen once. The sequencing input was PBMCs or T cells enriched from blood (not recorded which). These receptors came from a woman between 50 and 59 years old who had recovered from COVID-19.

This chain links TRBV28 with TRBJ1-4, with 10 bases matching TRBD1. The V segment lost 6 bases and the J segment 8 bases; nucleotides outside the gene matches: 9. Per germline, CDR1 MDHEN and CDR2 SYDVKM. The CDR3 covers 15 residues. The CDR3 region is CASRDRGQGDEKLFF. The CDR3 nucleotides read TGTGCCAGCAGAGACAGGGGGCAGGGGGACGAAAAACTGTTTTTT.

The chain is built from TRBV4-3 and TRBJ1-6; 12 bases agree with TRBD1. CDR3 length: 18 amino acids. V lost 2 bases to trimming and J lost 9 bases; unmatched junction nucleotides: 11. From germline, CDR1 is LGHNA and CDR2 YSLEER. This chain's CDR3 is CASSQRGQGAPGGSPLHF. The DNA for the CDR3 is TGCGCCAGCAGCCAAAGGGGACAGGGGGCGCCCGGGGGTTCACCCCTCCACTTT.

The chain joins TRBV19 to TRBJ1-1, with a possible D match to TRBD1 (5 bases). The germline V gene encodes CDR1 LNHDA and CDR2 SQIVND (reference sequence). CDR3 length: 16 amino acids. V lost 0 bases and J 3 bases, leaving 14 bases between the germline ends. CDR3 protein: CASSIDPGGFHTEAFF. In DNA, the CDR3 is TGTGCCAGTAGTATAGACCCCGGGGGGTTTCACACTGAAGCTTTCTTT.

This clone was observed once. V usage is TRBV24-1 and J usage is TRBJ2-2; D unresolved. Germline CDR1 is KGHDR and CDR2 is SFDVKD. V was cut by 1 base and J by 5 bases, with 4 bases left in between. The length of the CDR3 is 13 residues. For the CDR3, the DNA is TGTGCCACCAGTGATTTCCTAACCGGGGAGCTGTTTTTT. It encodes CATSDFLTGELFF.

V gene TRBV24-1 combines with J gene TRBJ2-3, with TRBD2 matching 15 bases. The length of the CDR3 is 19 residues. Germline CDR1 KGHDR, CDR2 SFDVKD. Trimming removed 1 base from V and 2 bases from J; junction bases left unmatched: 6. CDR3 loop: CATSDFVGTSGRLTDTQYF. The CDR3 nucleotides read TGTGCCACCAGTGATTTTGTAGGGACTAGCGGGAGGCTCACAGATACGCAGTATTTT.

V and J are TRBV5-1 and TRBJ2-5; 11 nucleotides line up with TRBD1. The V gene's germline CDR1 is SGHRS and CDR2 YFSETQ. V shed 0 bases, J shed 4 bases, and the junction held 5 bases outside the gene matches. This CDR3 is built from 16 residues. CDR3 residues: CASSLEGQGAGETQYF. The CDR3 DNA reads TGCGCCAGCAGCTTGGAAGGACAGGGGGCAGGAGAGACCCAGTACTTC.

The chain joins TRBV4-2 to TRBJ2-1; D perhaps matches TRBD2 (5 bases). This CDR3 is 16 amino acids long. The V end lost 2 bases, the J end lost 5 bases, and 16 bases lay between the germline ends. The germline CDR1 and CDR2 sequences are LGHNA and YNFKEQ. CDR3 sequence (DNA): TGTGCCAGCAGCCAAATAGCGTCTAAGAGGGACAATGAGCAGTTCTTC. It codes for CASSQIASKRDNEQFF.

The rearrangement links TRBV25-1 to TRBJ2-5, with 11 bases identical to TRBD2. The length of the CDR3 is 15 residues. V shed 7 bases and J 5 bases; nucleotides not matched to a gene: 9. The germline CDR1 and CDR2 sequences are MGHDK and SYGVNS. The CDR3 protein is CASTGTSGPWETQYF. The CDR3 region has the DNA TGTGCCAGCACCGGGACTAGCGGTCCGTGGGAGACCCAGTACTTC.

This clone was observed once. The junction departs from germline at one end; a sequencing error may be responsible. The gene calls are TRBV2 and TRBJ2-1; 8 positions agree with TRBD2. Germline values: CDR1 SNHLY, CDR2 FYNNEI. This CDR3 has 14 residues. The CDR3 DNA is TGTACCAGCAGTGTGACGGGAGGGTACAATGAGCAGTTCTTC. As protein: CTSSVTGGYNEQFF.

The gene calls are TRBV30 and TRBJ1-6; 10 positions match TRBD1. Losses at the gene ends were 8 bases for V and 10 bases for J; bases not matched to a gene: 5. Germline CDR1 GTSNPN, CDR2 SVGIG (reference sequence). The CDR3 is 12 amino acids. CDR3 sequence reads: CARGQGRSPLHF. In DNA form, the CDR3 reads TGTGCCCGGGGACAGGGGAGATCACCCCTCCACTTT.

This clone appeared a few times. V gene TRBV2 combines with J gene TRBJ2-2, with TRBD2 matching 12 bases. The trim removed 2 bases at V and 6 bases at J, leaving 7 bases unmatched. Germline V gives CDR1 SNHLY, CDR2 FYNNEI. The CDR3 sequence is 17 residues long. CDR3 DNA: TGTGCCAGCAGTGAAATTCGTCTAGCGGGAGGGGCCGGGGAGCTGTTTTTT. Translation: CASSEIRLAGGAGELFF.

The rearrangement uses TRBV18 and TRBJ1-6, with 9 bases aligning to TRBD1. V dropped 3 bases and J dropped 11; count of bases not matched to a gene: 11. The germline V gene encodes CDR1 KGHSH and CDR2 LQKENI. The CDR3 totals 16 residues. CDR3: CASSPTGTGSFAPLHF. As DNA, the CDR3 is TGTGCCAGCTCACCCACCGGGACAGGGTCCTTTGCACCCCTCCACTTT. Using reference TRBV18 and TRBJ1-6 for the parts outside the CDR3, the full variable domain is NAGVMQNPRHLVRRRGQEARLRCSPMKGHSHVYWYRQLPEEGLKFMVYLQKENIIDESGMPKERFSAEFPKEGPSILRIQQVVRGDSAAYFCASSPTGTGSFAPLHFGNGTRLTVT.

The chain combines TRBV5-1 with TRBJ1-1, with TRBD1 matching 7 bases. V lost 1 base to trimming and J lost 1 base; unmatched junction nucleotides: 10. There are 17 residues in the CDR3. Germline V gene data show CDR1 as SGHRS and CDR2 as YFSETQ. CDR3 coding DNA: TGCGCCAGCAGCTTGCCCTTGGAGGGGGCGAGGAACACTGAAGCTTTCTTT. Its protein product is CASSLPLEGARNTEAFF.

The V and J genes are TRBV28 and TRBJ2-1, with 8 bases that match TRBD2. J was trimmed by 7 bases and V by 9 bases; bases with no gene match: 8. CDR3 length: 13 residues. In germline, CDR1 is MDHEN, CDR2 SYDVKM. The CDR3 here is CASRPGGRNEQFF. The CDR3 DNA sequence: TGTGCCAGTAGGCCGGGAGGGCGTAATGAGCAGTTCTTC.

Concerning this clone: Other DNA sequences of this sample code for an identical CDR3. The chain links TRBV18 to TRBJ1-4, with 9 bases identical to TRBD1. The CDR3 runs to 14 residues. Unmatched junction bases numbered 1, after V lost 3 bases and J lost 5 bases. Germline CDR1 and CDR2: KGHSH and LQKENI. CDR3 bases: TGTGCCAGCTCACCCGGGACAGGGAATGAAAAACTGTTTTTT. Its translation is CASSPGTGNEKLFF.

The chain combines TRBV2 with TRBJ2-2; TRBD2 agrees at 8 bases. The germline V gene encodes CDR1 SNHLY and CDR2 FYNNEI. The junction had 2 bases not matched to a gene; V was cut back by 7 bases and J by 4 bases. This CDR3 region has 13 residues. CDR3 amino acids: CASNGGGTGELFF. The CDR3 DNA sequence: TGTGCCAGCAACGGGGGGGGCACCGGGGAGCTGTTTTTT.

The rearrangement uses TRBV4-2 and TRBJ2-3; TRBD2 matches at 9 bases. Germline-derived CDR1 and CDR2 are LGHNA and YNFKEQ. V lost 4 bases to trimming and J lost 6 bases; unmatched junction nucleotides: 11. This CDR3 is built from 16 residues. This chain's CDR3 is CASSPASGRTSDTQYF. CDR3 sequence (DNA): TGTGCCAGCAGCCCAGCGAGCGGGAGGACGTCGGATACGCAGTATTTT.

The rearrangement links TRBV18 to TRBJ2-5; 8 nucleotides agree with TRBD1. The junction had 6 bases not matched to a gene; V was cut back by 3 bases and J by 3 bases. The CDR3 spans 15 residues. Germline V gene sequence: CDR1 KGHSH, CDR2 LQKENI. CDR3 residues: CASSPRGTGKETQYF. CDR3 sequence (DNA): TGTGCCAGCTCACCTAGAGGGACAGGCAAAGAGACCCAGTACTTC.

V usage is TRBV18 and J usage is TRBJ1-4, with a possible D match to TRBD1 (5 bases). Germline V gives CDR1 KGHSH, CDR2 LQKENI. This CDR3 has 15 residues. Trimming left V 6 bases short and J 7 bases short, with 18 bases between. CDR3 protein: CASSPFAGLGEKLFF. The CDR3 DNA reads as TGTGCCAGCTCTCCCTTTGCAGGGTTGGGTGAAAAACTGTTTTTT.

A few counts support this clone. The V and J genes are TRBV19 and TRBJ1-1; D gene uncertain. The CDR3 extends over 16 amino acids. With 4 bases removed from V and 6 bases from J, the gap between germline ends came to 21 bases. Germline V lookup: CDR1 LNHDA, CDR2 SQIVND (reference sequence). As DNA, the CDR3 is TGTGCCAGTAGTACCGACGGCCGGGGTGGTGTAGCTGAAGCTTTCTTT. Encoded protein: CASSTDGRGGVAEAFF.

As to this clone: An end of the junction differs from the germline gene, which may be a read error. The chain links TRBV7-7 to TRBJ1-6; weak D call: TRBD1 (6 bases). This CDR3 has 16 amino acids. Germline CDR1 reads SSHAT; CDR2 reads FNYEAQ (reference sequence). This CDR3 is CASSLGDRRRNSPLHF. The DNA of the CDR3 is TGTGCTAGCAGCTTAGGTGACAGGAGGCGAAATTCACCCCTCCACTTT.

V and J are TRBV11-3 and TRBJ2-2, with 8 bases fitting TRBD2. The V and J ends lost 5 bases and 2 bases, in that order; junction bases with no gene match: 7. Germline-derived CDR1 and CDR2 are SGHNT and YENEEA. The CDR3 runs to 16 residues. The CDR3 sequence is CASSPRGGANTGELFF. The CDR3, as DNA: TGTGCCAGCAGCCCCCGGGGGGGCGCCAACACCGGGGAGCTGTTTTTT.

The chain recombines TRBV6-5 with TRBJ1-3; a possible D gene is TRBD1 (6 bases). The CDR3 has 13 residues. The germline V gene has CDR1 MNHEY and CDR2 SVGAGI. The V end was cut by 8 bases, the J end by 2 bases, with 10 bases between. The CDR3 DNA sequence: TGTGCCAGCCAGGGGAGCACTGGAAACACCATATATTTT. Protein: CASQGSTGNTIYF.

CDR3 in DNA: TGTGCCAGCAGTGACGGTCTAGCGGGAACTGGCGAGCAGTACTTC. Its translation is CASSDGLAGTGEQYF. This chain links TRBV2 with TRBJ2-7, with 9 bases aligning to TRBD2. From germline, CDR1 is SNHLY and CDR2 FYNNEI. The CDR3 is 15 residues long. V dropped 3 bases and J dropped 6; count of bases not matched to a gene: 9.

This chain joins TRBV28 and TRBJ2-7; D possibly corresponds to TRBD1 (5 bases). The germline V and J ends were trimmed by 4 bases and 4 bases, with 8 bases remaining between them. The length of the CDR3 is 12 residues. Germline lookup yields CDR1 MDHEN and CDR2 SYDVKM. The CDR3 is CASSSYRYEQYF. The CDR3 bases are TGTGCCAGCAGTTCTTACAGGTACGAGCAGTACTTC.